The clone carrying this T cell receptor (beta chain) was seen once. The antigen remains undetermined. Primers for the PCR totalled 60 Vbeta and 13 Jbeta. Sequenced by immunoSEQ multiplex PCR; TCRdb stores in-frame clones only, minus some. The data hold 150,000 or so clones, with around three quarters observed a single time. The source of the sample is a study of cytomegalovirus exposure and HLA in healthy donors. Overall study results and limits: In an earlier analysis, productive rearrangement rates for most beta V segments clustered near 87% or 30%.

The CDR3 length is 14 residues. V lost 5 bases and J lost 3; bases outside the gene matches: 10. Germline CDR1 is GTSNPN and CDR2 is SVGIG (reference sequence). The chain links TRBV30 to TRBJ2-7; 7 bases line up with TRBD1. The origin of this receptor is a woman between 45 and 65 years old in good health and CMV-seropositive. Material for sequencing was PBMCs. In DNA, the CDR3 is TGTGCCTGGTCCGCCGGGACAGCCTTCTACGAGCAGTACTTC. This codes for CAWSAGTAFYEQYF.